This is a list of T cell receptor beta chains from one sample in a study of CD8+CD57+ T cells in acquired aplastic anemia. From the reads, TCRdb called clonotypes with MiXCR, one entry per CDR3 protein. The data hold under 200,000 distinct CDR3 sequences, with around half observed a single time. Source material: sorted CD4+, CD8+, or CD8+CD57+ T cells (not recorded which) from PBMCs. These receptors were obtained from a human donor with aplastic anemia. Both conserved end residues are part of each CDR3. The D gene is left open where the match is weak. Clone size is shown for a subset of rows, as once, few, many or a class of expanded clone.

size	D	V	J	CDR3	DNA
.	TRBD1	TRBV7-3	TRBJ1-1	CASSPSTGITEAFF	TGTGCCAGCAGTCCCTCGACAGGGATCACTGAAGCTTTCTTT
few	.	TRBV25-1	TRBJ1-6	CASSDGTRNSPLHF	TGTGCCAGCAGTGACGGGACACGGAATTCACCCCTCCACTTT
.	TRBD1	TRBV7-2	TRBJ1-2	CASSYETGFYGYTF	TGTGCCAGCAGCTACGAGACAGGGTTCTATGGCTACACCTTC
.	TRBD2	TRBV9	TRBJ2-3	CASSVTGTSAHTQYF	TGTGCCAGCAGCGTAACCGGGACTAGCGCACATACGCAGTATTTT
many	TRBD1	TRBV3-1	TRBJ2-1	CASSWDRGNNEQFF	TGTGCCAGCAGCTGGGACAGGGGTAACAATGAGCAGTTCTTC
.	TRBD2	TRBV24-1	TRBJ2-3	CATSSSAGGRADTQYF	TGTGCCACCAGCAGTAGTGCGGGGGGAAGGGCAGATACGCAGTATTTT
many	.	TRBV5-1	TRBJ2-3	CASSWTGAQTDTQYF	TGCGCCAGCAGCTGGACCGGGGCCCAAACAGATACGCAGTATTTT
.	TRBD1	TRBV5-4	TRBJ2-7	CASSLEGGLSYEQYF	TGTGCCAGCAGCTTGGAAGGGGGCTTGTCCTACGAGCAGTACTTC
.	.	TRBV15	TRBJ2-5	CATSSNWGALQETQYF	TGTGCCACCAGCTCTAACTGGGGGGCCCTCCAAGAGACCCAGTACTTC
.	.	TRBV25-1	TRBJ2-3	CASSPWDSPTSDTQYF	TGTGCCAGCAGTCCCTGGGACTCCCCCACCTCCGATACGCAGTATTTT
.	TRBD1	TRBV15	TRBJ1-1	CATSRPTGGTAEAFF	TGTGCCACCAGCAGACCGACAGGGGGCACGGCTGAAGCTTTCTTT
few	.	TRBV3-1	TRBJ2-2	CASSQDWGRNTGELFF	TGTGCCAGCAGCCAAGATTGGGGGCGGAACACCGGGGAGCTGTTTTTT
once	TRBD1	TRBV7-9	TRBJ2-7	CASSWGQGAYEQYF	TGTGCCAGCAGCTGGGGGCAGGGGGCCTACGAGCAGTACTTC
many	.	TRBV20-1	TRBJ1-5	CSARPPGLLNQPQHF	TGCAGTGCTAGACCTCCGGGACTCCTGAATCAGCCCCAGCATTTT
.	.	TRBV7-9	TRBJ2-7	CASSLLKDEQYF	TGTGCCAGCAGCTTACTGAAAGACGAGCAGTACTTC
.	.	TRBV10-3	TRBJ1-2	CAIRGRDVYYGYTF	TGTGCCATCAGGGGGCGTGATGTCTACTATGGCTACACCTTC
.	.	TRBV11-2	TRBJ2-7	CASSLQGSREQYF	TGTGCCAGCAGCTTACAGGGGAGTAGGGAGCAGTACTTC
many	.	TRBV12-3/TRBV12-4	TRBJ2-7	CASSSDRGYEQYF	TGTGCCAGCAGTTCCGACAGAGGCTACGAGCAGTACTTC
few	.	TRBV2	TRBJ1-1	CASSFLAGEVNTEAFF	TGTGCCAGCAGTTTTCTCGCAGGGGAAGTGAACACTGAAGCTTTCTTT
many	.	TRBV7-6	TRBJ1-4	CASSLDIPRGTNEKLFF	TGTGCCAGCAGCTTAGATATTCCCCGCGGAACTAATGAAAAACTGTTTTTT
many	TRBD1	TRBV6-5	TRBJ2-7	CASSSQGLTYEQYF	TGTGCCAGCAGCTCACAGGGGTTGACCTACGAGCAGTACTTC
.	.	TRBV19	TRBJ2-1	CASSILGVDEQFF	TGTGCCAGTAGTATACTGGGGGTCGATGAGCAGTTCTTC
.	TRBD1	TRBV10-1	TRBJ1-1	CASSDPGTADVAFF	TGCGCCAGCAGTGACCCAGGGACAGCCGACGTTGCTTTCTTT
many	TRBD2	TRBV20-1	TRBJ2-1	CSATGTSIEQFF	TGCAGTGCGACAGGGACTAGCATTGAGCAGTTCTTC
.	.	TRBV10-1	TRBJ1-2	CASSVATGARNGYTF	TGCGCCAGCAGTGTGGCCACGGGGGCGCGGAATGGCTACACCTTC
many	.	TRBV7-2	TRBJ2-3	CASSLASSTDTQYF	TGTGCCAGCAGCTTAGCCTCTAGCACAGATACGCAGTATTTT
.	.	TRBV12-5	TRBJ1-1	CASGLAVTEEAFF	TGTGCTAGTGGTTTGGCTGTTACAGAGGAAGCTTTCTTT
.	TRBD2	TRBV19	TRBJ2-5	CASSAPSGSTKTQYF	TGTGCCAGTAGTGCGCCTAGCGGGAGTACGAAGACCCAGTACTTC
few	.	TRBV25-1	TRBJ1-6	CASSESTGYNSPLHF	TGTGCCAGCAGTGAAAGTACAGGGTATAATTCACCCCTCCACTTT
many	TRBD2	TRBV5-4	TRBJ2-5	CASSSAGTPMETQYF	TGTGCCAGCAGCTCAGCGGGGACTCCTATGGAGACCCAGTACTTC
once	TRBD1	TRBV15	TRBJ2-3	CATSLGQGAPQYF	TGTGCCACCAGCCTTGGACAGGGCGCGCCGCAGTATTTT
many	TRBD2	TRBV20-1	TRBJ2-5	CSASFSGGLGETQYF	TGCAGTGCTTCTTTTAGCGGGGGGCTGGGAGAGACCCAGTACTTC
.	.	TRBV25-1	TRBJ1-2	CASSAANYGYTF	TGTGCCAGCTCGGCAGCTAACTATGGCTACACCTTC
many	.	TRBV7-2	TRBJ1-4	CASSLDFDEKLFF	TGTGCCAGCAGCTTAGATTTCGATGAAAAACTGTTTTTT
.	.	TRBV6-1	TRBJ2-5	CASSSPGLLETQYF	TGTGCCAGCAGTTCGCCGGGCCTCTTAGAGACCCAGTACTTC
once	.	TRBV20-1	TRBJ2-1	CSANTGSRGNEQFF	TGCAGTGCCAACACCGGGAGCAGGGGCAATGAGCAGTTCTTC
.	.	TRBV6-2/TRBV6-3	TRBJ2-1	CASTPEVTANEQFF	TGTGCCAGCACCCCGGAAGTTACGGCCAATGAGCAGTTCTTC
.	.	TRBV5-5	TRBJ1-1	CASSLEGVRVINTEAFF	TGTGCCAGCAGCTTGGAGGGGGTCAGGGTCATCAACACTGAAGCTTTCTTT
many	TRBD1	TRBV29-1	TRBJ1-1	CSVESWQGGVGAFF	TGCAGCGTTGAGTCTTGGCAGGGGGGTGTGGGGGCTTTCTTT